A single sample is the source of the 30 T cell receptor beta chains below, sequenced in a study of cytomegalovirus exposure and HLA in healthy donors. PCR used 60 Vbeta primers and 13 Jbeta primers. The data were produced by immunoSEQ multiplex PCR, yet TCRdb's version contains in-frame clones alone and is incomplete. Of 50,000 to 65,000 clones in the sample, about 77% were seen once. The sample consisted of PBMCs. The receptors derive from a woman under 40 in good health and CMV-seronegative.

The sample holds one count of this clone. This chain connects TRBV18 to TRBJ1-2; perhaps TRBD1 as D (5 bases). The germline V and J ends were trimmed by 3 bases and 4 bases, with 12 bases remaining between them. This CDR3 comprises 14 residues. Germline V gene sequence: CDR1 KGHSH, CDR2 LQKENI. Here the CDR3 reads CASSPQGMGYGYTF. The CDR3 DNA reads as TGTGCCAGCTCACCGCAGGGAATGGGCTATGGCTACACCTTC.

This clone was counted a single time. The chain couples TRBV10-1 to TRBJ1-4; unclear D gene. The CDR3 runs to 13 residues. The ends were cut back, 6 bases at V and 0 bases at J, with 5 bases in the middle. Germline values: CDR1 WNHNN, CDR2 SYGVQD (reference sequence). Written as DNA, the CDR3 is TGCGCCAGCAGGAGGGCAACTAATGAAAAACTGTTTTTT. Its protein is CASRRATNEKLFF.

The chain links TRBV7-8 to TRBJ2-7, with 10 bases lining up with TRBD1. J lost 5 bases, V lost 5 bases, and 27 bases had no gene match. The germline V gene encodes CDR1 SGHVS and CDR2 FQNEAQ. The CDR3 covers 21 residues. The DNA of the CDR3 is TGTGCCAGCAGCGCGCCCTTAGGGACAGGGGCGAGACTAGCGTTGGAGCACGAGCAGTACTTC. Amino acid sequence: CASSAPLGTGARLALEHEQYF.

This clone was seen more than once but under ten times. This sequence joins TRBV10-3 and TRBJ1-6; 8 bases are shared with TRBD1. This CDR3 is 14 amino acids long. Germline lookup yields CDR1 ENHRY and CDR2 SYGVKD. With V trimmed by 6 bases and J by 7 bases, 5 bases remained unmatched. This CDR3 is CAISVDRGNSPLHF. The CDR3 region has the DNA TGTGCCATCAGCGTTGACAGGGGAAATTCACCCCTCCACTTT.

Here the CDR3 reads CASSLLAGRNEQFF. DNA of the CDR3: TGTGCCAGCAGTTTACTAGCGGGACGCAATGAGCAGTTCTTC. The chain combines TRBV27 with TRBJ2-1, with TRBD2 matching 9 bases. The germline V gene encodes CDR1 MNHEY and CDR2 SMNVEV (reference sequence). The CDR3 extends over 14 amino acids. Trimming at V came to 2 bases and at J to 6 bases, leaving 2 bases not matched to a gene.

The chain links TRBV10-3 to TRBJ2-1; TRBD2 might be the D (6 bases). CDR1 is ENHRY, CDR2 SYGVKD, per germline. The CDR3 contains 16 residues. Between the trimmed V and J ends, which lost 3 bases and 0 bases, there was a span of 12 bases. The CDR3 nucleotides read TGTGCCATCAGTGATCTGGGACTTATCTCCTACAATGAGCAGTTCTTC. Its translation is CAISDLGLISYNEQFF.

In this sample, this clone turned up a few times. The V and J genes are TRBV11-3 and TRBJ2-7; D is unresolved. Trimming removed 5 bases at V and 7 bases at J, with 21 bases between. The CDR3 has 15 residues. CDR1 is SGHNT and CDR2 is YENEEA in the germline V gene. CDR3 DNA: TGTGCCAGCAGCCCAAACGCGGCAGACCCAAGGGAGCAGTACGTC. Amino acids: CASSPNAADPREQYV.

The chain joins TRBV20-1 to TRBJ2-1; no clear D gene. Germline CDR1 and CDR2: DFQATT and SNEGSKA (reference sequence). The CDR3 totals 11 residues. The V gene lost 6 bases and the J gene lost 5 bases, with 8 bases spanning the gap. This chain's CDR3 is CSAPPDNEQFF. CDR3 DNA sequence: TGCAGTGCCCCGCCGGACAATGAGCAGTTCTTC.

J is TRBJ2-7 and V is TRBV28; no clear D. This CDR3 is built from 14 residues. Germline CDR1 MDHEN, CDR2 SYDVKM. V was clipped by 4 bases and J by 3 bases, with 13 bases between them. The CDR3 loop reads CASSYIWSFYEQYF. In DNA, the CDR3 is TGTGCCAGCAGTTATATTTGGAGCTTCTACGAGCAGTACTTC.

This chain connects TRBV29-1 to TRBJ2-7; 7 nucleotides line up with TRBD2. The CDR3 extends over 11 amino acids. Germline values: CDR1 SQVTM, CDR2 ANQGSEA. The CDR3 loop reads CSARLAYEQYF. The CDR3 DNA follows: TGCAGTGCCCGACTAGCATACGAGCAGTACTTC.

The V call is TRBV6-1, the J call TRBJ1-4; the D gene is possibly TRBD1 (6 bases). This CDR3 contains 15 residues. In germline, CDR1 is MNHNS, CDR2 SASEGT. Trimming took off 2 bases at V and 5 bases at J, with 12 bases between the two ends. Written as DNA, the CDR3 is TGTGCCAGCAGTGAACCGGGACACGGCAATGAAAAACTGTTTTTT. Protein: CASSEPGHGNEKLFF.

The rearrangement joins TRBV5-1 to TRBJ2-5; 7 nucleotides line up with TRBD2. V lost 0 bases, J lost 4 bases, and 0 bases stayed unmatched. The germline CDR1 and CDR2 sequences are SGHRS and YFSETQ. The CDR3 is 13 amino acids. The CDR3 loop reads CASSLAGGETQYF. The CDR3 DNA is TGCGCCAGCAGCTTGGCGGGGGGAGAGACCCAGTACTTC. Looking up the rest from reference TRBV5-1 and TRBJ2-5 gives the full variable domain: KAGVTQTPRYLIKTRGQQVTLSCSPISGHRSVSWYQQTPGQGLQFLFEYFSETQRNKGNFPGRFSGRQFSNSRSEMNVSTLELGDSALYLCASSLAGGETQYFGPGTRLLVL.

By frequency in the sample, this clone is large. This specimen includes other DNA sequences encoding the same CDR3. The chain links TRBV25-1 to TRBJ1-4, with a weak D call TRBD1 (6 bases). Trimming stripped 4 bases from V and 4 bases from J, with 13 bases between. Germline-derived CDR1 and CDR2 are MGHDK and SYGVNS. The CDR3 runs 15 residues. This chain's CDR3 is CASSGTDSFNEKLFF. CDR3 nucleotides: TGTGCCAGCAGTGGGACGGACAGCTTTAATGAAAAACTGTTTTTT.

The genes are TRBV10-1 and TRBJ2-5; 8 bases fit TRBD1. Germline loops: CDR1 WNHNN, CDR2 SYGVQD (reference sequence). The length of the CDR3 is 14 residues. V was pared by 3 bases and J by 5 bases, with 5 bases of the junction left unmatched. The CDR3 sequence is CASSEARGLETQYF. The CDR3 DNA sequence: TGCGCCAGCAGTGAAGCCAGGGGGCTTGAGACCCAGTACTTC.

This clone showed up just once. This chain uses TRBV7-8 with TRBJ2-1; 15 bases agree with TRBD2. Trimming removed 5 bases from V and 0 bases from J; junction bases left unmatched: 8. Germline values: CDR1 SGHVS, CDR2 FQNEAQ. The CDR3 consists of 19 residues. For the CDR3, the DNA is TGTGCCAGCAGCCCCGGGACTAGCGGGAGGTCAAGCTCCTACAATGAGCAGTTCTTC. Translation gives CASSPGTSGRSSSYNEQFF.

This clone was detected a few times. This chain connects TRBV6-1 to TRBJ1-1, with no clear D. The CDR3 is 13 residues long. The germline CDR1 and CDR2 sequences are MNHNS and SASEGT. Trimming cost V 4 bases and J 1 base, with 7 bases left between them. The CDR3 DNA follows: TGTGCCAGCAGTGGAGGTAGGAACACTGAAGCTTTCTTT. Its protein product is CASSGGRNTEAFF.

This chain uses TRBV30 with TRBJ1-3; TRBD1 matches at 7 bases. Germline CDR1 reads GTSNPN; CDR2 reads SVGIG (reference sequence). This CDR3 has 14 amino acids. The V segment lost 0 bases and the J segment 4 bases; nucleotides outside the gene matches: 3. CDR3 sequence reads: CAWSVGGEGNTIYF. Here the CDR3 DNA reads TGTGCCTGGAGTGTAGGGGGCGAAGGAAACACCATATATTTT.

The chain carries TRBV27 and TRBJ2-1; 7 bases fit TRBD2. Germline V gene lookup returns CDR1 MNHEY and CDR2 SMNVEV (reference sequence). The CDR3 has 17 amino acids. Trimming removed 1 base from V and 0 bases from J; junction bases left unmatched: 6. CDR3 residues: CASSLFGGGSSYNEQFF. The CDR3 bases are TGTGCCAGCAGTTTATTTGGAGGCGGGAGCTCCTACAATGAGCAGTTCTTC.

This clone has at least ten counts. This CDR3 is CASSPHILAGDNEQFF. The CDR3 DNA reads TGTGCCAGCAGTCCCCATATACTAGCGGGAGACAATGAGCAGTTCTTC. This chain links TRBV7-9 with TRBJ2-1; 11 bases align to TRBD2. The CDR3 totals 16 residues. Germline V CDR1 and CDR2: SEHNR, FQNEAQ (reference sequence). The ends lost 6 bases at V and 5 bases at J; junction bases unmatched: 9.

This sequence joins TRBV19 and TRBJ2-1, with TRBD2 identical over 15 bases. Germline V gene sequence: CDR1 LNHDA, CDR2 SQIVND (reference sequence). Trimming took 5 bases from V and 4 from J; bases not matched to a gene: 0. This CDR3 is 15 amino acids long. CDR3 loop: CASSGLAGGYNEQFF. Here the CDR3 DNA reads TGTGCCAGTAGTGGACTAGCGGGAGGGTACAATGAGCAGTTCTTC.

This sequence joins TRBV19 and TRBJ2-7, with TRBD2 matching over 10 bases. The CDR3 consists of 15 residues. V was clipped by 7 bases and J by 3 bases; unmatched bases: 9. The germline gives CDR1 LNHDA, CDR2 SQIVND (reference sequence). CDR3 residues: CASTPAASGSYEQYF. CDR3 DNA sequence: TGTGCCAGTACCCCGGCGGCTAGCGGGAGCTACGAGCAGTACTTC.

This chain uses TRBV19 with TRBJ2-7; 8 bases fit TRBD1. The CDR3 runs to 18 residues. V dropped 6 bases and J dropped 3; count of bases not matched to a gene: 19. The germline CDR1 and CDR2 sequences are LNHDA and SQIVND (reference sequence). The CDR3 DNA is TGTGCCAGTAGCCCCGGGACAGGAATACCCCCATCCCTCTACGAGCAGTACTTC. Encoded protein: CASSPGTGIPPSLYEQYF.

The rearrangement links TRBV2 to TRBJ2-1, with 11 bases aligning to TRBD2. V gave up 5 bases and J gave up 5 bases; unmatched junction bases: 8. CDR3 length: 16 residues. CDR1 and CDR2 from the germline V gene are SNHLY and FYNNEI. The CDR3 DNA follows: TGTGCCAGCAGTTTCCTAGCGGGAGGCGTGGACAATGAGCAGTTCTTC. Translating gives CASSFLAGGVDNEQFF.

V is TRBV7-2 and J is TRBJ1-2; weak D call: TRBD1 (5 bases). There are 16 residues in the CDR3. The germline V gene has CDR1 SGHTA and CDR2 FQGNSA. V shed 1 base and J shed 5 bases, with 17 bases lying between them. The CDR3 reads CASSLEGAVTRYGYTF. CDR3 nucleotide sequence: TGTGCCAGCAGCTTAGAAGGGGCCGTGACTAGGTATGGCTACACCTTC.

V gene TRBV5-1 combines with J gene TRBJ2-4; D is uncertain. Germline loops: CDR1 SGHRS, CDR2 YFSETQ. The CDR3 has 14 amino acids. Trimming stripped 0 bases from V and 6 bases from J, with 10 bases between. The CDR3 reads CASSLDTERNIQYF. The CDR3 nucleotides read TGCGCCAGCAGCTTGGACACCGAAAGAAACATTCAGTACTTC. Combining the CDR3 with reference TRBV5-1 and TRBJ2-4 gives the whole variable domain KAGVTQTPRYLIKTRGQQVTLSCSPISGHRSVSWYQQTPGQGLQFLFEYFSETQRNKGNFPGRFSGRQFSNSRSEMNVSTLELGDSALYLCASSLDTERNIQYFGAGTRLSVL.

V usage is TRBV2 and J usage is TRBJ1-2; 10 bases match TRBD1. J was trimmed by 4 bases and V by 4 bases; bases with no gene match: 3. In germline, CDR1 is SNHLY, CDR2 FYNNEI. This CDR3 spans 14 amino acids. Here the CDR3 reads CASSVRTGGYGYTF. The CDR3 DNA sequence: TGTGCCAGCAGTGTGAGGACAGGGGGCTATGGCTACACCTTC.

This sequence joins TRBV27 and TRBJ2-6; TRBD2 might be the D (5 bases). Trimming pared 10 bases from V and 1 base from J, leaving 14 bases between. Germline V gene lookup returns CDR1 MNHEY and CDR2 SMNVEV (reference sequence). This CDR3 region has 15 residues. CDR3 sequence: CATADYGSGANVLTF. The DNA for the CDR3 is TGTGCCACCGCAGACTACGGGTCTGGGGCCAACGTCCTGACTTTC.

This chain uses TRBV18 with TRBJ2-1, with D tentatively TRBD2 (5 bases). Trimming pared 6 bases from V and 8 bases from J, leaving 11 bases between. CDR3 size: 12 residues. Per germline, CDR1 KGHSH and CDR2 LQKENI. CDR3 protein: CASSPMDYEQFF. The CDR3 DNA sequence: TGTGCCAGCTCCCCCATGGACTATGAGCAGTTCTTC.

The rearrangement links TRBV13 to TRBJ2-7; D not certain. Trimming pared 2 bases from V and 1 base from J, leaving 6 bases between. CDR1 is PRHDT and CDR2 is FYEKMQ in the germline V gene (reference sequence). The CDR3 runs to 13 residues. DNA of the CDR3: TGTGCCAGCAGCTTACAGGCTTCCTACGAGCAGTACTTC. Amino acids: CASSLQASYEQYF.

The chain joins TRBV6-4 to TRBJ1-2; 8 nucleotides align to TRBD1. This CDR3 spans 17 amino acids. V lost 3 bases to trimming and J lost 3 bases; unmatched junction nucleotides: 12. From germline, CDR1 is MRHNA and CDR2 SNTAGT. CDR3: CASSEVGVIQGDYGYTF. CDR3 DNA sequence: TGTGCCAGCAGTGAGGTTGGCGTGATACAGGGGGACTATGGCTACACCTTC.